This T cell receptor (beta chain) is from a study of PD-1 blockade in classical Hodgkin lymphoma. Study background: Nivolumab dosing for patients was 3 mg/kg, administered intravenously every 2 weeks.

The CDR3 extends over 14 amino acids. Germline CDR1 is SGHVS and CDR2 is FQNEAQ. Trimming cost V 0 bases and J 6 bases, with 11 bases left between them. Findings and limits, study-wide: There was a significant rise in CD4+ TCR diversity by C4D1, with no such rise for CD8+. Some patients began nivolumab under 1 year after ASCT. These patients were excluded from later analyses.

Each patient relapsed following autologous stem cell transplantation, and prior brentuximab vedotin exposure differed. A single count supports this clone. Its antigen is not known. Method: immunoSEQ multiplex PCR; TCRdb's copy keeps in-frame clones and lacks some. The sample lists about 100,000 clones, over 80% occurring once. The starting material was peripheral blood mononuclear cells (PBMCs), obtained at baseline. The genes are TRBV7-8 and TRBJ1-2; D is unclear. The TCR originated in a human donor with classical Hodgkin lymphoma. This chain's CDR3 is CASSLAGYADGYTF. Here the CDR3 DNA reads TGTGCCAGCAGCTTAGCAGGGTATGCAGATGGCTACACCTTC.